This TCR beta chain was identified in a study of neurological immune-mediated disorders. Study-level results: The most TCR clonal expansion was seen in HTLV-1-associated myelopathy, and the least was seen in multiple sclerosis, which fell below healthy controls.

This clonotype was picked up one time. The target antigen is unknown. A total of 2 million PBMCs stored at -80 degrees C provided the unsorted libraries. With 10-nucleotide random UMIs included, cDNA was synthesized by 5'RACE. Each CDR3 protein is one row after TCRdb ran MiXCR on the 5' RACE reads. The sample holds about 20,000 distinct CDR3 sequences, 25% to 30% seen once. CDR3 length equals 14 residues. The TCR originated in a man aged 50-59 years with HTLV-1-associated myelopathy (HAM/TSP). The rearrangement uses TRBV21-1 and TRBJ2-7; TRBD1, the table's D call, lacks a check against the DNA. TRBV21-1 is flagged as a pseudogene. The material sequenced was PBMCs. For the CDR3, the DNA is TGTGCCAGCAGCCAAGGGGGGGCCTCCTACGAGCAGTACTTC. Protein sequence: CASSQGGASYEQYF.